A single sample is the source of the 16 T cell receptor beta chains below, sequenced in a study of cytomegalovirus exposure and HLA in healthy donors. The data were produced by immunoSEQ multiplex PCR, yet TCRdb's version contains in-frame clones alone and is incomplete. The profile shows about 200,000 clones, roughly 81% of them singletons. The sequenced material came from PBMCs. The receptors shown here come from a woman aged 30 to 39 in good health and CMV-seronegative.

This sequence joins TRBV21-1 and TRBJ2-5; TRBD2, as called in the table, went unchecked against the DNA. TRBV21-1 is annotated as a pseudogene. This CDR3 has 14 amino acids. The CDR3 DNA follows: TGTGCCAGCAGCAAAAGACATCGCGGGGAGACCCAGTACTTC. As protein: CASSKRHRGETQYF.

This sequence joins TRBV30 and TRBJ2-7; TRBD2 matches 10 bases. The germline V gene has CDR1 GTSNPN and CDR2 SVGIG (reference sequence). Losses at the gene ends were 4 bases for V and 2 bases for J; bases not matched to a gene: 2. There are 13 residues in the CDR3. The CDR3, as DNA: TGTGCCTGGACTAGCGGGGGTACCTACGAGCAGTACTTC. It yields the protein CAWTSGGTYEQYF. Full variable domain (rest looked up from reference TRBV30 and TRBJ2-7): SQTIHQWPATLVQPVGSPLSLECTVEGTSNPNLYWYRQAAGRGLQLLFYSVGIGQISSEVPQNLSASRPQDRQFILSSKKLLLSDSGFYLCAWTSGGTYEQYFGPGTRLTVT.

The V gene is TRBV5-5, the J gene TRBJ2-7; a possible D gene is TRBD2 (6 bases). V dropped 4 bases and J dropped 0 bases, with 14 bases sitting between them. From germline, CDR1 is SGHKS and CDR2 YYEKEE (reference sequence). The CDR3 contains 15 residues. CDR3: CASSPSPGSSYEQYF. The CDR3 bases are TGTGCCAGCAGCCCCTCCCCCGGGAGCTCCTACGAGCAGTACTTC.

This clone was recorded only once. The chain employs TRBV28 and TRBJ1-5; a possible D gene is TRBD1 (5 bases). Trimming took 5 bases from V and 1 from J, leaving 12 bases between them. The germline gives CDR1 MDHEN, CDR2 SYDVKM. The CDR3 spans 15 residues. The CDR3 DNA reads as TGTGCCAGCAGTACCCCAGGGTTGAGCAATCAGCCCCAGCATTTT. This codes for CASSTPGLSNQPQHF.

The rearrangement joins TRBV5-1 to TRBJ1-4; TRBD1 agrees at 7 bases. Germline values: CDR1 SGHRS, CDR2 YFSETQ. This CDR3 is 14 amino acids long. J lost 8 bases, V lost 3 bases, and 7 bases had no gene match. CDR3 DNA: TGCGCCAGCAGCTGGGGACAGTATGAAGAAAAACTGTTTTTT. Its translation is CASSWGQYEEKLFF.

In its sample, this clone was seen a few times. The chain links TRBV11-1 to TRBJ1-5, with D maybe TRBD1 (5 bases). Trimming pared 5 bases from V and 7 bases from J, leaving 15 bases between. There are 14 residues in the CDR3. The germline gives CDR1 SGHAT, CDR2 FQDESV (reference sequence). The CDR3, as DNA: TGTGCCAGCAGCGTGACGGATCAGGGACAGCCCCAGCATTTT. It codes for CASSVTDQGQPQHF.

The sample holds a few counts of this clone. This rearrangement joins TRBV5-1 to TRBJ2-2; no clear D gene. The V end was cut by 0 bases, the J end by 5 bases, with 8 bases between. The CDR3 sequence is 14 residues long. Germline CDR1 is SGHRS and CDR2 is YFSETQ. This chain's CDR3 is CASSLDDLTGELFF. For the CDR3, the DNA is TGCGCCAGCAGCTTGGATGACTTGACCGGGGAGCTGTTTTTT. The full variable domain, with the rest looked up from reference TRBV5-1 and TRBJ2-2, is KAGVTQTPRYLIKTRGQQVTLSCSPISGHRSVSWYQQTPGQGLQFLFEYFSETQRNKGNFPGRFSGRQFSNSRSEMNVSTLELGDSALYLCASSLDDLTGELFFGEGSRLTVL.

The rearrangement joins TRBV30 to TRBJ2-3, with 9 bases matching TRBD2. The CDR3 is made up of 14 amino acids. CDR1 is GTSNPN, CDR2 SVGIG, per germline (reference sequence). After removal of 0 bases from V and 4 bases from J, the junction contained 2 bases not matched to a gene. The DNA of the CDR3 is TGTGCCTGGAGTGTCGGCGGGGGGGCAGATACGCAGTATTTT. Translated: CAWSVGGGADTQYF.

CDR3 in DNA: TGTGCCAGCAGTTCCCCGATCCGGGACAGGAGTTACGAGCAGTACTTC. Its translation is CASSSPIRDRSYEQYF. The chain couples TRBV27 to TRBJ2-5, with TRBD1 matching 8 bases. The DNA matches TRBJ2-7 better at its end, which makes the J call doubtful. Germline loops: CDR1 MNHEY, CDR2 SMNVEV (reference sequence). CDR3 length equals 16 residues.

The V call is TRBV6-5, the J call TRBJ2-7; maybe TRBD2 (6 bases). Trimming stripped 7 bases from V and 3 bases from J, with 16 bases between. The V gene's germline CDR1 is MNHEY and CDR2 SVGAGI. The CDR3 length is 14 residues. CDR3 coding DNA: TGTGCCAGCATAGAGGAGGGGATTGGCTACGAGCAGTACTTC. Residues: CASIEEGIGYEQYF.

This clone occurred once. The rearrangement links TRBV11-3 to TRBJ2-2; D is unresolved. Trimming shortened V by 4 bases and J by 9 bases, and 9 bases separated the two germline ends. Per the germline V gene, CDR1 is SGHNT and CDR2 is YENEEA. This CDR3 comprises 12 residues. CDR3 DNA: TGTGCCAGCAGCTACCGTAACAGGGAGCTGTTTTTT. As protein: CASSYRNRELFF.

The chain uses TRBV18 and TRBJ2-5; a weak D match, TRBD1 (6 bases). Germline loops: CDR1 KGHSH, CDR2 LQKENI. V dropped 4 bases and J dropped 5 bases, with 11 bases sitting between them. This CDR3 region has 13 residues. The CDR3 loop is CASSQQGGETQYF. The CDR3 DNA sequence: TGTGCCAGCTCACAACAGGGTGGGGAGACCCAGTACTTC.

This sequence joins TRBV4-1 and TRBJ1-5; 7 bases fit TRBD1. CDR3 length: 15 residues. From germline, CDR1 is MGHRA and CDR2 YSYEKL. V trimming: 0 bases; J trimming: 6 bases; junction bases outside the gene matches: 5. CDR3 protein: CASSQERGGGQPQHF. DNA for the CDR3: TGCGCCAGCAGCCAAGAACGAGGGGGCGGTCAGCCCCAGCATTTT.

V and J are TRBV4-1 and TRBJ1-1; weak D call: TRBD1 (5 bases). Germline loops: CDR1 MGHRA, CDR2 YSYEKL. Trimming removed 1 base from V and 5 bases from J, with 11 bases in between. The CDR3 spans 14 residues. CDR3 protein: CASSQGGEGTEAFF. The CDR3 nucleotides are TGCGCCAGCAGCCAAGGGGGGGAGGGGACTGAAGCTTTCTTT.

This chain joins TRBV6-1 and TRBJ1-2; possible D gene TRBD1, 6 bases. V lost 1 base, J lost 4 bases, and 13 bases lay in between. The CDR3 consists of 15 residues. The germline V gene has CDR1 MNHNS and CDR2 SASEGT. The CDR3 region has the DNA TGTGCCAGCAGTGAAGGGAACAGGGATCGCTATGGCTACACCTTC. This codes for CASSEGNRDRYGYTF.

The chain is built from TRBV2 and TRBJ2-7; D perhaps matches TRBD1 (5 bases). Trimming took off 3 bases at V and 0 bases at J, with 9 bases between the two ends. Germline V gene data show CDR1 as SNHLY and CDR2 as FYNNEI. This CDR3 has 14 amino acids. The CDR3 nucleotides read TGTGCCAGCAGTGAGGGGCGAAACTCCTACGAGCAGTACTTC. Protein product: CASSEGRNSYEQYF.